Listed here are 22 T cell receptor beta chains from one sample, sequenced in a study of blood T cell repertoires in COVID-19. Here immunoSEQ multiplex PCR was the method, and the copy in TCRdb shows in-frame clones only, minus some. The sample lists 100,000 to 150,000 clones, 75% to 90% occurring once. Input material: peripheral blood. These receptor sequences come from a woman aged 70 to 79 with acute or convalescent COVID-19.

This rearrangement joins TRBV4-1 to TRBJ1-1, with TRBD1 matching 9 bases. The germline CDR1 and CDR2 sequences are MGHRA and YSYEKL. The CDR3 extends over 16 amino acids. Trimming at V came to 5 bases and at J to 5 bases, leaving 12 bases not matched to a gene. The CDR3 DNA sequence: TGCGCCAGCAGCAAAGTAATAAGGACAGGGGAAACTGAAGCTTTCTTT. Its protein product is CASSKVIRTGETEAFF.

The chain joins TRBV30 to TRBJ2-7, with a possible D match to TRBD2 (6 bases). The CDR3 is 14 amino acids. Between the trimmed V and J ends, which lost 2 bases and 3 bases, there was a span of 14 bases. CDR1 is GTSNPN, CDR2 SVGIG, per germline (reference sequence). The CDR3 DNA is TGTGCCTGGAGTCGGAGGGTAGCCCGCTACGAGCAGTACTTC. It translates to CAWSRRVARYEQYF.

This clone is a singleton in its sample. The V gene is TRBV5-1, the J gene TRBJ1-5, with 7 bases fitting TRBD1. The CDR3 length is 15 residues. V dropped 4 bases and J dropped 0; count of bases not matched to a gene: 4. The germline V gene has CDR1 SGHRS and CDR2 YFSETQ. CDR3 DNA sequence: TGCGCCAGCAGCCCAACAGGGGATAGCAATCAGCCCCAGCATTTT. Translation: CASSPTGDSNQPQHF.

The genes are TRBV3-1 (or the pseudogene TRBV3-2) and TRBJ1-6, with D unresolved. Germline CDR1 reads LGHDT; CDR2 reads YNNKEL (reference sequence). The V end was cut by 1 base, the J end by 7 bases, with 5 bases between. The CDR3 length is 13 residues. The CDR3 sequence: CASSQVANSPLHF. For the CDR3, the DNA is TGTGCCAGCAGCCAAGTGGCCAATTCACCCCTCCACTTT.

The chain has TRBV28 and TRBJ1-2; D is perhaps TRBD1 (6 bases). V lost 7 bases, J lost 3 bases, and 15 bases lay in between. CDR1 and CDR2 (germline): MDHEN, SYDVKM. The CDR3 loop spans 14 amino acids. DNA of the CDR3: TGTGCCAGCAAGGGCCCCGGACAGTACTATGGCTACACCTTC. Its protein is CASKGPGQYYGYTF.

This chain connects TRBV7-6 to TRBJ2-3; TRBD2 agrees at 9 bases. J lost 0 bases, V lost 5 bases, and 6 bases had no gene match. Germline CDR1 is SGHVS and CDR2 is FNYEAQ. CDR3 length equals 16 residues. The CDR3 here is CASSRSGGISTDTQYF. The CDR3, as DNA: TGTGCCAGCAGCCGTAGCGGGGGAATCAGCACAGATACGCAGTATTTT.

The chain uses TRBV5-8 and TRBJ2-5; 11 bases are a match to TRBD2. V gave up 3 bases and J gave up 1 base; unmatched junction bases: 5. Per the germline V gene, CDR1 is SGHTS and CDR2 is YDEGEE. CDR3 size: 16 residues. CDR3 amino acids: CASSSGTSGPQETQYF. CDR3 coding DNA: TGTGCCAGCAGCTCCGGGACTAGCGGCCCCCAAGAGACCCAGTACTTC.

This clone was seen once. The gene calls are TRBV6-5 and TRBJ1-3; 9 bases line up with TRBD1. The length of the CDR3 is 15 residues. J was trimmed by 4 bases and V by 5 bases; bases with no gene match: 6. CDR1 and CDR2 from the germline V gene are MNHEY and SVGAGI. CDR3: CASSLDGTGGNTIYF. The CDR3 DNA reads as TGTGCCAGCAGTCTCGATGGGACAGGGGGAAACACCATATATTTT.

This clone is medium-sized by share. The rearrangement uses TRBV12-3 or TRBV12-4 and TRBJ1-1; 7 bases are a match to TRBD1. The CDR3 consists of 13 residues. After removal of 7 bases from V and 0 bases from J, the junction contained 2 bases not matched to a gene. The CDR3 is CASIGGMNTEAFF. The CDR3 DNA is TGTGCCAGCATAGGGGGCATGAACACTGAAGCTTTCTTT.

This clone occurred once. The genes are TRBV28 and TRBJ1-5, with unresolved D. In germline, CDR1 is MDHEN, CDR2 SYDVKM. The length of the CDR3 is 16 residues. Between the trimmed V and J ends, which lost 6 bases and 2 bases, there was a span of 17 bases. CDR3 region: CASSTAGFEGNQPQHF. CDR3 nucleotide sequence: TGTGCCAGCAGCACCGCGGGGTTTGAAGGCAATCAGCCCCAGCATTTT.

This chain links TRBV20-1 with TRBJ2-7; the D is unclear. Germline V gives CDR1 DFQATT, CDR2 SNEGSKA (reference sequence). V lost 3 bases, J lost 7 bases, and 10 bases lay in between. The CDR3 length is 11 residues. CDR3 bases: TGCAGTGCTAGCCTATCCGGGGAGCAGTACTTC. Translating it yields CSASLSGEQYF.

This chain links TRBV10-1 with TRBJ2-7; 7 bases agree with TRBD1. CDR3 length: 13 residues. In germline, CDR1 is WNHNN, CDR2 SYGVQD (reference sequence). Trimming at V came to 6 bases and at J to 3 bases, leaving 5 bases not matched to a gene. DNA for the CDR3: TGCGCCAGCAGCGGGGCAGGGGGCTACGAGCAGTACTTC. Its protein is CASSGAGGYEQYF.

CDR3 sequence: CASSRDSYYGYTF. Written as DNA, the CDR3 is TGTGCCAGCAGCCGGGACAGCTACTATGGCTACACCTTC. V usage is TRBV6-5 and J usage is TRBJ1-2; 7 bases map to TRBD1. The CDR3 contains 13 residues. In germline, CDR1 is MNHEY, CDR2 SVGAGI. V lost 6 bases and J lost 3; bases outside the gene matches: 4.

The CDR3 DNA sequence: TGTGCCACCAGTGATTTACAGGTCAATCAGCCCCAGCATTTT. Its protein product is CATSDLQVNQPQHF. This chain links TRBV24-1 with TRBJ1-5, with D maybe TRBD1 (5 bases). Germline lookup yields CDR1 KGHDR and CDR2 SFDVKD. Trimming removed 1 base from V and 3 bases from J, with 6 bases in between. CDR3 length equals 14 residues.

The chain joins TRBV11-2 to TRBJ2-1; D possibly corresponds to TRBD1 (5 bases). The CDR3 is 18 residues long. Trimming stripped 3 bases from V and 0 bases from J, with 18 bases between. Germline V gene data show CDR1 as SGHAT and CDR2 as FQNNGV. The DNA for the CDR3 is TGTGCCAGCAGCTTTAGGGGTAGGTCCGTGAGCTCCTACAATGAGCAGTTCTTC. Residues: CASSFRGRSVSSYNEQFF.

The J gene is TRBJ1-1, the V gene TRBV7-9; no clear D gene. This CDR3 is 14 amino acids long. Between the trimmed V and J ends, which lost 0 bases and 7 bases, there was a span of 12 bases. The germline CDR1 and CDR2 sequences are SEHNR and FQNEAQ (reference sequence). This chain's CDR3 is CASSLAAGKGEAFF. The CDR3 coding sequence is TGTGCCAGCAGCTTAGCGGCGGGGAAAGGTGAAGCTTTCTTT.

The chain recombines TRBV7-6 with TRBJ1-1, with a possible D match to TRBD1 (6 bases). This CDR3 comprises 14 residues. V lost 5 bases, J lost 1 base, and 11 bases lay in between. CDR1 is SGHVS and CDR2 is FNYEAQ in the germline V gene. CDR3 sequence reads: CASSRGTTNTEAFF. In nucleotides, the CDR3 is TGTGCCAGCAGCCGAGGGACAACGAACACTGAAGCTTTCTTT. Full variable domain (rest looked up from reference TRBV7-6 and TRBJ1-1): GAGVSQSPRYKVTKRGQDVALRCDPISGHVSLYWYRQALGQGPEFLTYFNYEAQQDKSGLPNDRFSAERPEGSISTLTIQRTEQRDSAMYRCASSRGTTNTEAFFGQGTRLTVV.

This chain links TRBV4-1 with TRBJ1-2; 7 bases are a match to TRBD1. V shed 4 bases and J 6 bases; nucleotides not matched to a gene: 11. Germline CDR1 and CDR2: MGHRA and YSYEKL. This CDR3 contains 15 residues. Here the CDR3 DNA reads TGCGCCAGCAGCCCCCGGGAGGGGGCCAGTAATGGCTACACCTTC. Its translation: CASSPREGASNGYTF.

The chain recombines TRBV9 with TRBJ1-2; no definite D call. The CDR3 runs 13 residues. V lost 3 bases and J 5 bases, leaving 11 bases between the germline ends. Germline assignment: CDR1 SGDLS and CDR2 YYNGEE. CDR3 protein: CASSDAGRYGYTF. The CDR3 nucleotides read TGTGCCAGCAGCGATGCTGGGAGGTATGGCTACACCTTC.

The chain couples TRBV7-3 to TRBJ2-5; the match to TRBD2 covers 8 bases. The germline CDR1 and CDR2 sequences are SGHTA and FQGTGA. The CDR3 contains 17 residues. J gave up 3 bases and V 4 bases, and 13 bases lay outside the gene matches. The CDR3 DNA sequence: TGTGCCAGCAGCTACACTCACGGGGGGGCAAAAAAAGAGACCCAGTACTTC. As protein: CASSYTHGGAKKETQYF.

The rearrangement uses TRBV5-1 and TRBJ1-1, with D unresolved. There are 17 residues in the CDR3. V lost 1 base and J lost 1, with 17 bases in between. Germline V gene data show CDR1 as SGHRS and CDR2 as YFSETQ. The CDR3 DNA is TGCGCCAGCAGCTTGTACCCCAGAGTCGGGGAGAACACTGAAGCTTTCTTT. This gives the protein CASSLYPRVGENTEAFF.

This chain links TRBV6-6 with TRBJ2-3; possible D gene TRBD1, 6 bases. The CDR3 extends over 13 amino acids. Germline CDR1 and CDR2: MNHNY and SVGAGI (reference sequence). Deletions cut 0 bases from V and 6 bases from J, with 7 bases between. CDR3 sequence: CASSYSGADTQYF. The CDR3 nucleotides read TGTGCCAGCAGTTACTCGGGGGCTGATACGCAGTATTTT.